This T cell receptor beta chain comes out of a study of T cells in Graves' hyperthyroidism and ophthalmopathy. Subjects aged 18 to 65 presented with newly diagnosed hyperthyroidism of less than 2 months' duration. Any patient presenting with uncontrolled infection, other autoimmune disease, pregnancy or lactation was left out. Clinical symptoms, serum thyroxine and TRAb, thyroid ultrasound and orbital computed tomography together formed the diagnostic basis. The sample holds many counts of this clonotype. Amplified TCR beta CDR3 regions derived from RNA transcripts. HTBI primers drove first-round RT-PCR of the TCR CDR3. TCRdb processed the multiplex PCR reads anew with MiXCR; each CDR3 protein has one entry. Seen here are a few hundred thousand distinct CDR3 sequences, 46% observed once, and the top ten hold about 8.3%. V was pared by 4 bases and J by 10 bases, with 3 bases of the junction left unmatched. This CDR3 comprises 11 residues. Per germline, CDR1 SQVTM and CDR2 ANQGSEA.

This chain links TRBV29-1 with TRBJ2-1; the match to TRBD2 covers 8 bases. The TCR comes from a woman under 30 with Graves' hyperthyroidism. What was sequenced was peripheral blood or thyroid tissue (not recorded which). The CDR3 is CSVGERGEQFF. CDR3 nucleotides: TGCAGCGTTGGGGAGCGGGGGGAGCAGTTCTTC.